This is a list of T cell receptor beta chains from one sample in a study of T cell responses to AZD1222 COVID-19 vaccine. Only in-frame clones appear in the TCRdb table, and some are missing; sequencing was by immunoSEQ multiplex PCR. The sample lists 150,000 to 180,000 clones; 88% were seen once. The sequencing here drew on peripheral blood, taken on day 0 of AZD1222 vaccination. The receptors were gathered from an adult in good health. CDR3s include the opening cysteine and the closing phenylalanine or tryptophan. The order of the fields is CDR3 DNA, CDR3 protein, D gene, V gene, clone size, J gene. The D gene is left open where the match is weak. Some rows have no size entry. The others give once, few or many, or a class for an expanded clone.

CDR3nt: TGTGCCAGCAGTTACGGCCCTGAGGGGACTGAAGCTTTCTTT; CDR3aa: CASSYGPEGTEAFF; d_gene: -; v_gene: TRBV28; abundance: -; j_gene: TRBJ1-1
CDR3nt: TGTGCCAGCACCTTTCACCCCAGCGGGGGTACCGGGGGTCAAGAGACCCAGTACTTC; CDR3aa: CASTFHPSGGTGGQETQYF; d_gene: TRBD2; v_gene: TRBV3-1/TRBV3-2; abundance: once; j_gene: TRBJ2-5
CDR3nt: TGTGCCAGCAGCCCGGGACACACGAATGAGCAGTTCTTC; CDR3aa: CASSPGHTNEQFF; d_gene: -; v_gene: TRBV11-2; abundance: -; j_gene: TRBJ2-1
CDR3nt: TGTGCCAGCAGCTTTACAGGGGGGGACTATGGCTACACCTTC; CDR3aa: CASSFTGGDYGYTF; d_gene: TRBD1; v_gene: TRBV5-4; abundance: -; j_gene: TRBJ1-2
CDR3nt: TGTGCCAGCTCAACGGGGACGGTGAACACTGAAGCTTTCTTT; CDR3aa: CASSTGTVNTEAFF; d_gene: -; v_gene: TRBV18; abundance: -; j_gene: TRBJ1-1
CDR3nt: TGTGCCAGCAGCCGAAACCACAGGGGGCAGCGAGATACGCAGTATTTT; CDR3aa: CASSRNHRGQRDTQYF; d_gene: TRBD1; v_gene: TRBV6-6; abundance: -; j_gene: TRBJ2-3
CDR3nt: TGTGCCAGCAGTGGGGGGACCGCCTATGGCTACACCTTC; CDR3aa: CASSGGTAYGYTF; d_gene: -; v_gene: TRBV25-1; abundance: -; j_gene: TRBJ1-2
CDR3nt: TGTGCCAGCAGCTTAGGACTAGCGGTAACCGGGGAGCTGTTTTTT; CDR3aa: CASSLGLAVTGELFF; d_gene: TRBD2; v_gene: TRBV11-2; abundance: -; j_gene: TRBJ2-2
CDR3nt: TGCGCCAGCAGTGAACCGGGACTAGCGATCAATGAGCAGTTCTTC; CDR3aa: CASSEPGLAINEQFF; d_gene: TRBD2; v_gene: TRBV10-1; abundance: -; j_gene: TRBJ2-1
CDR3nt: TGTGCCAGCTCACCACCTACAGGGGATGGCTACACCTTC; CDR3aa: CASSPPTGDGYTF; d_gene: TRBD1; v_gene: TRBV18; abundance: -; j_gene: TRBJ1-2
CDR3nt: TGCGCCAGCAGCTTACGACAGGGCGGCTATGGCTACACCTTC; CDR3aa: CASSLRQGGYGYTF; d_gene: TRBD1; v_gene: TRBV5-1; abundance: -; j_gene: TRBJ1-2
CDR3nt: TGTGCCAGCGCGACAGAGCCTAGCAATCAGCCCCAGCATTTT; CDR3aa: CASATEPSNQPQHF; d_gene: -; v_gene: TRBV19; abundance: -; j_gene: TRBJ1-5
CDR3nt: TGCAGTGCTAGTTCCTTGGGAACCGGGGAGCTGTTTTTT; CDR3aa: CSASSLGTGELFF; d_gene: -; v_gene: TRBV20-1; abundance: -; j_gene: TRBJ2-2
CDR3nt: TGCGCCAGCAGCTTGGGGCCGACAGGAGTGAACACTGAAGCTTTCTTT; CDR3aa: CASSLGPTGVNTEAFF; d_gene: -; v_gene: TRBV5-1; abundance: -; j_gene: TRBJ1-1
CDR3nt: TGTGCCAGCAGCTTGGAAGGGGGCCCGTCCTACAATGAGCAGTTCTTC; CDR3aa: CASSLEGGPSYNEQFF; d_gene: TRBD1; v_gene: TRBV5-4; abundance: -; j_gene: TRBJ2-1
CDR3nt: TGTGCCAGCAGCTCCCCCGCGGACTACCACGAGCAGTACTTC; CDR3aa: CASSSPADYHEQYF; d_gene: -; v_gene: TRBV7-9; abundance: -; j_gene: TRBJ2-7
CDR3nt: TGTGCCAGCAGTTACTCGGGGGCAACTCGCTTT; CDR3aa: CASSYSGATRF; d_gene: -; v_gene: TRBV6-5; abundance: once; j_gene: TRBJ1-1
CDR3nt: TGTGCCAGCAGCCCCGACAGGTACGAGCAGTACTTC; CDR3aa: CASSPDRYEQYF; d_gene: -; v_gene: TRBV12-3/TRBV12-4; abundance: -; j_gene: TRBJ2-7
CDR3nt: TGTGCCAGCAGTTACAGTATACAGGGACCCCAAGAGACCCAGTACTTC; CDR3aa: CASSYSIQGPQETQYF; d_gene: -; v_gene: TRBV6-2/TRBV6-3; abundance: -; j_gene: TRBJ2-5
CDR3nt: TGTGCCAGCAGCTTAGAAACATGGACAGGGGGCCGAAACACCATATATTTT; CDR3aa: CASSLETWTGGRNTIYF; d_gene: TRBD1; v_gene: TRBV7-8; abundance: -; j_gene: TRBJ1-3
CDR3nt: TGTGCCAGCAGCGGAGCGCTCGAGCAGTACTTC; CDR3aa: CASSGALEQYF; d_gene: -; v_gene: TRBV7-9; abundance: once; j_gene: TRBJ2-7
CDR3nt: TGTGCCAGCAGCCAAAATGACAGGGGGACCCAGTACTTC; CDR3aa: CASSQNDRGTQYF; d_gene: TRBD1; v_gene: TRBV7-6; abundance: -; j_gene: TRBJ2-5
CDR3nt: TGTGCCAGCAGCTTCCCCGACAGCTACAATGAGCAGTTCTTC; CDR3aa: CASSFPDSYNEQFF; d_gene: -; v_gene: TRBV7-2; abundance: -; j_gene: TRBJ2-1
CDR3nt: TGCGCCAGCAGCTTGGCCCTGGGGGGGGCGAACACCGGGGAGCTGTTTTTT; CDR3aa: CASSLALGGANTGELFF; d_gene: TRBD2; v_gene: TRBV5-1; abundance: -; j_gene: TRBJ2-2
CDR3nt: TGTGCCAGCAGCTTGCTTCACAGGGGGCGGTACGAGCAGTACTTC; CDR3aa: CASSLLHRGRYEQYF; d_gene: TRBD1; v_gene: TRBV5-6; abundance: -; j_gene: TRBJ2-7
CDR3nt: TGTGCCAGCAGTGGACAACAGGGGGACGTCGGCTACGAGCAGTACTTC; CDR3aa: CASSGQQGDVGYEQYF; d_gene: TRBD1; v_gene: TRBV6-2/TRBV6-3; abundance: once; j_gene: TRBJ2-7